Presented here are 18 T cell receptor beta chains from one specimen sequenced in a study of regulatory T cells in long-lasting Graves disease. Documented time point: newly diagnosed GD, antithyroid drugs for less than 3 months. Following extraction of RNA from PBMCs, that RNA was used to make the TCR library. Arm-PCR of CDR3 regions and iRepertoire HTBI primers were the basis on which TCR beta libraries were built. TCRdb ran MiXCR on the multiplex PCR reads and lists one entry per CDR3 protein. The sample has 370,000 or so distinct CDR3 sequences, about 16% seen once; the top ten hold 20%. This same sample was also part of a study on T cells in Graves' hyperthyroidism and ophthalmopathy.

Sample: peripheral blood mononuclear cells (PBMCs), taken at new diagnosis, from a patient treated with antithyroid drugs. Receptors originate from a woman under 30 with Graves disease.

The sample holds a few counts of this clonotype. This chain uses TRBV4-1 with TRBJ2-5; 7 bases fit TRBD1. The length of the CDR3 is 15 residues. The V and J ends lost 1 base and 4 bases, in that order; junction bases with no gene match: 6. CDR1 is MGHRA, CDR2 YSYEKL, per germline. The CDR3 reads CASSQGQGIGETQYF. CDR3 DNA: TGCGCCAGCAGCCAAGGACAGGGTATAGGAGAGACCCAGTACTTC.

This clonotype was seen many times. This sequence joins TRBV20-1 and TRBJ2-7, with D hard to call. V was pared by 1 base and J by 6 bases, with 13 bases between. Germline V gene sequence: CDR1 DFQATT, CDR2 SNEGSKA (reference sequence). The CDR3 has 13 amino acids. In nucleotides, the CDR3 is TGCAGTGCTAGAGGGACGATACGAGGCGAGCAGTACTTC. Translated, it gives CSARGTIRGEQYF.

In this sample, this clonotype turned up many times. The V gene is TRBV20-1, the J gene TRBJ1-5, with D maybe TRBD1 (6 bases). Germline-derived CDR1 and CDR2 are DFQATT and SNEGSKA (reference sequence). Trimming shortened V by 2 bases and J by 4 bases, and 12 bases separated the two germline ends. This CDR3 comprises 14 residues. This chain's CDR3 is CSARRRRGNQPQHF. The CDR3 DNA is TGCAGTGCTAGACGGCGCAGGGGAAATCAGCCCCAGCATTTT.

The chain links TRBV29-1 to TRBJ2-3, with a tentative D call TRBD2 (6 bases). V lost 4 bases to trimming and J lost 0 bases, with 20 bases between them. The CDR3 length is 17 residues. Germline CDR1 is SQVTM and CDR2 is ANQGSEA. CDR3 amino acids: CSVVGSSGGASTDTQYF. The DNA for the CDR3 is TGCAGCGTTGTCGGGTCCTCGGGCGGGGCTAGCACAGATACGCAGTATTTT.

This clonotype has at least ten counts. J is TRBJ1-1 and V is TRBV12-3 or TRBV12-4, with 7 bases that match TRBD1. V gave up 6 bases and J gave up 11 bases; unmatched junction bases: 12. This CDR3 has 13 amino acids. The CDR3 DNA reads TGTGCCAGCAGGCGAGATCACGGACAGGAGGCTTTCTTT. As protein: CASRRDHGQEAFF.

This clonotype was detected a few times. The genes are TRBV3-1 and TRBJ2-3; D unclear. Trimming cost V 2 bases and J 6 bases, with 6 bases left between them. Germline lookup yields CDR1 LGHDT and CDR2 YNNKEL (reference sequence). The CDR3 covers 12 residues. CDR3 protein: CASSQISDTQYF. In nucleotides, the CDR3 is TGTGCCAGCAGCCAAATTTCTGATACGCAGTATTTT.

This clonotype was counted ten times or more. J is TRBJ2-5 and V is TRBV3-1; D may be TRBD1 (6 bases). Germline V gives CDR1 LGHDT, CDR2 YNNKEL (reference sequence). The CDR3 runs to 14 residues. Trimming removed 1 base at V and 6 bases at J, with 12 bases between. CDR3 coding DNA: TGTGCCAGCAGCCAAGCCGGGACAACCCAGACCCAGTACTTC. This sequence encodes CASSQAGTTQTQYF.

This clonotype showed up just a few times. The CDR3 is CASPPEDRDLLSKNTEAFF. In DNA, the CDR3 is TGTGCCAGCCCCCCCGAGGACAGGGACCTACTGTCGAAGAACACTGAAGCTTTCTTT. The gene calls are TRBV19 and TRBJ1-1, with TRBD1 matching over 8 bases. J was trimmed by 1 base and V by 9 bases; bases with no gene match: 22. The length of the CDR3 is 19 residues. In germline, CDR1 is LNHDA, CDR2 SQIVND (reference sequence).

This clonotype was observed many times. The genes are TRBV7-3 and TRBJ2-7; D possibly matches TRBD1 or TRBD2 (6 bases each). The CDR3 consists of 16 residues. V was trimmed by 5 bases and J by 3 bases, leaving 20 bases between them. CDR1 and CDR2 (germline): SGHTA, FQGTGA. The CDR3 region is CASSPQGGGRGYEQYF. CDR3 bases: TGTGCCAGCAGCCCCCAAGGAGGGGGAAGGGGCTACGAGCAGTACTTC.

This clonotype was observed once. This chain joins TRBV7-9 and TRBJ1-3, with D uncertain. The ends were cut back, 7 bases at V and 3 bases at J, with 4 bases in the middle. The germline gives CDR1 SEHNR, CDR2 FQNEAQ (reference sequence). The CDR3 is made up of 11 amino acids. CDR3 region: CASTRGNTIYF. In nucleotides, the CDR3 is TGTGCCAGCACCCGTGGAAACACCATATATTTT.

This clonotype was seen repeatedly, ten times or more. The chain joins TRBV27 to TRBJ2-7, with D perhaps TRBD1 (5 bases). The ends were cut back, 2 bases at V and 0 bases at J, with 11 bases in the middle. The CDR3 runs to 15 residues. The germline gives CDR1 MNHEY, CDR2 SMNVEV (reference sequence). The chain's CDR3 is CASSLAQVPSYEQYF. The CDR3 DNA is TGTGCCAGCAGTTTAGCACAGGTCCCCTCCTACGAGCAGTACTTC.

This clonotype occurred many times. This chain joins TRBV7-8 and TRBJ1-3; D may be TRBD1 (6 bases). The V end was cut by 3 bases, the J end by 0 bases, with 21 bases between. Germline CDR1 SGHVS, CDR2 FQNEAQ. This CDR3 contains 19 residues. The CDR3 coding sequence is TGTGCCAGCAGCTTCGAGCTCCGGACAGCGGAGAGCTCTGGAAACACCATATATTTT. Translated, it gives CASSFELRTAESSGNTIYF.

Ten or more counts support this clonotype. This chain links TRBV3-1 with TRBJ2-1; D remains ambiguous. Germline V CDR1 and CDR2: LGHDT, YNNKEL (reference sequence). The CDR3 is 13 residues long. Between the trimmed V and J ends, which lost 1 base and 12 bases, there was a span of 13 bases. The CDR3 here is CASSQGSALVQFF. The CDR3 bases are TGTGCCAGCAGCCAAGGCTCGGCCTTAGTGCAGTTCTTC.

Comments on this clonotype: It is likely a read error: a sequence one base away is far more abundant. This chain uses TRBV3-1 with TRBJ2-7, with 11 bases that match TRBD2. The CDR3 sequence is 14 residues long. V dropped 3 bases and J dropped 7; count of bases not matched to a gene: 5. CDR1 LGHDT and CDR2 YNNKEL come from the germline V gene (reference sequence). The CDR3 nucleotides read TGTGCCAGCAGCCAGGGGACTAGCGGACATGAGCAGTACTTC. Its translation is CASSQGTSGHEQYF.

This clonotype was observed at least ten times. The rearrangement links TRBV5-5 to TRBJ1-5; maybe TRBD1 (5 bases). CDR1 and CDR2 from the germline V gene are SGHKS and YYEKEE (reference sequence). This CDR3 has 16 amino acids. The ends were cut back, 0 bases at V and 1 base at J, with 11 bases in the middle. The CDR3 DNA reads TGTGCCAGCAGCTTGGTGGCAGGGACCAGCAATCAGCCCCAGCATTTT. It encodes CASSLVAGTSNQPQHF.

CDR3 nucleotides: TGTGCCAGCAGTGAAAACGGGGGAGGCACTGAAGCTTTCTTT. Residues: CASSENGGGTEAFF. The chain has TRBV6-1 and TRBJ1-1, with TRBD1 as a possible D gene (5 bases). This CDR3 region has 14 residues. CDR1 is MNHNS, CDR2 SASEGT, per germline. V lost 2 bases and J lost 4, with 11 bases in between.

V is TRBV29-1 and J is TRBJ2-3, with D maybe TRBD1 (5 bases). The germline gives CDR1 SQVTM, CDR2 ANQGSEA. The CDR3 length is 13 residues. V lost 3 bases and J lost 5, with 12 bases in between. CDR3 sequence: CSVEGQGGDTQYF. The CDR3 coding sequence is TGCAGCGTTGAGGGTCAGGGTGGAGATACGCAGTATTTT.

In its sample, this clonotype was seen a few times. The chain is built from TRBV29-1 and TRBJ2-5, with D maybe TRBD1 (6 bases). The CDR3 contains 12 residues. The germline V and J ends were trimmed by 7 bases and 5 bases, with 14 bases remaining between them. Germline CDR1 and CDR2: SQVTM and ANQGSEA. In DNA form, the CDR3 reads TGCAGCGCCGAACCAGGGGCCGAGACCCAGTACTTC. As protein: CSAEPGAETQYF.